This TCR beta chain was identified in a study of regulatory T cells in long-lasting Graves disease. Notes on this clonotype: Antigen: not known.

Sample time point: persistent/refractory GD, antithyroid drugs over 5 years with positive TRAb. With RNA extracted from PBMCs as input, the TCR library was made. Germline V gives CDR1 LGHNT, CDR2 FRNRAP. The CDR3 spans 16 residues. V was shortened by 4 bases and J by 2 bases, with 18 bases between the two germline ends. With iRepertoire HTBI primers and Arm-PCR of CDR3 regions, TCR beta libraries were built. A single record per CDR3 protein comes from TCRdb applying MiXCR to the multiplex PCR reads. The data contain around 510,000 distinct CDR3 sequences, less than 25% of them singletons. Whole-study results and caveats: Persistent disease preferred TRBV28, TRBJ1-2 and TRBJ2-5. Lower TCR diversity was seen in persistent Graves' patients than in newly diagnosed ones.

The chain couples TRBV12-5 to TRBJ2-7; a weak D match, TRBD2 (6 bases). This TCR was sampled from a female donor with Graves disease. The input for sequencing was peripheral blood mononuclear cells (PBMCs), taken when the disease was refractory, from a patient treated with antithyroid drugs. CDR3 in amino acids: CASGWGPRGRPYEQYF. CDR3 in DNA: TGTGCTAGTGGTTGGGGACCGCGGGGACGCCCCTACGAGCAGTACTTC.